This note documents a single T cell receptor beta chain sequence. Its antigen is still unknown. The CDR3 has 12 amino acids. Germline CDR1 and CDR2: SQVTM and ANQGSEA. The V and J ends lost 6 bases and 4 bases respectively, with 10 bases between them. This entry belongs to a study of cytomegalovirus exposure and HLA in healthy donors. Study observations and caveats: Researchers reported from a later analysis that most CMV-associated TCR beta chains appeared HLA-restricted. Follow-up analysis found HLA locus-dependent TCR association rates, highest for DRB1 and lowest for HLA-C. TCR beta V- and J-gene trimming, according to a later analysis, was linked to a missense DCLRE1C variant.

PCR employed 60 Vbeta and 13 Jbeta primers. The data were produced by immunoSEQ multiplex PCR, yet TCRdb's version contains in-frame clones alone and is incomplete. This table has 200,000 to 250,000 clones, around 79% appearing once. Sequenced: PBMCs. This receptor was taken from a girl under 10 years old in good health and CMV-seronegative. The chain links TRBV29-1 to TRBJ1-5, with D possibly TRBD1 on 5 matching bases. CDR3 bases: TGCAGCGTGTTATCAGGGAATCAGCCCCAGCATTTT. It encodes CSVLSGNQPQHF.